The 9 T cell receptor beta chains below come from one sample, sequenced in a study of metastatic and nonmetastatic thyroid tumors. Through MiXCR, TCRdb re-clonotyped the PCR reads. The table has 15,000 to 19,000 clones, 3.5% to 4.5% seen once. No patient had received any treatment before thyroid surgery. Sequencing was performed on tumor tissue. The receptor set was obtained from a female donor with papillary thyroid cancer or a benign thyroid nodule (not recorded which). Some clones in this sample may be carry-over from other donors' samples.

The CDR3 DNA is TGTGCCAGCAGGCACAGGGGCTTCGGGAATCAGCCCCAGCATTTT. This translates into CASRHRGFGNQPQHF. This rearrangement joins TRBV27 to TRBJ1-5, with 7 bases lining up with TRBD1. Germline assignment: CDR1 MNHEY and CDR2 SMNVEV (reference sequence). The length of the CDR3 is 15 residues. V was clipped by 6 bases and J by 4 bases; unmatched bases: 9.

This clone was observed a handful of times. CDR3 amino acids: CASSLFARESEQYF. The DNA of the CDR3 is TGTGCCAGCAGCTTGTTTGCGCGGGAGAGCGAGCAGTACTTC. The chain joins TRBV5-6 to TRBJ2-7; 7 bases agree with TRBD2. There are 14 residues in the CDR3. The ends lost 1 base at V and 6 bases at J; junction bases unmatched: 7. CDR1 and CDR2 (germline): SGHDT, YYEEEE.

This clone was seen a few times. The genes are TRBV15 and TRBJ2-2, with TRBD2 matching over 11 bases. Germline V gene sequence: CDR1 LNHNV, CDR2 YYDKDF (reference sequence). V was pared by 6 bases and J by 3 bases, with 6 bases of the junction left unmatched. The CDR3 is made up of 16 amino acids. The CDR3 is CATRRLAGSYTGELFF. The CDR3 DNA sequence: TGTGCCACCAGAAGACTAGCGGGATCCTACACCGGGGAGCTGTTTTTT. Drawing the rest from reference TRBV15 and TRBJ2-2, the complete variable domain is DAMVIQNPRYQVTQFGKPVTLSCSQTLNHNVMYWYQQKSSQAPKLLFHYYDKDFNNEADTPDNFQSRRPNTSFCFLDIRSPGLGDTAMYLCATRRLAGSYTGELFFGEGSRLTVL.

The chain is built from TRBV6-2 or TRBV6-3 and TRBJ1-2, with D possibly TRBD1 on 6 matching bases. The V and J ends lost 2 bases and 5 bases respectively, with 12 bases between them. Germline V gene sequence: CDR1 MNHEY, CDR2 SVGEGT. The CDR3 has 14 amino acids. CDR3 sequence reads: CASSYRKGGYGYTF. The CDR3 nucleotides read TGTGCCAGCAGTTACCGAAAGGGGGGATATGGCTACACCTTC.

Within the sample, this clone is medium-sized. V usage is TRBV7-8 and J usage is TRBJ1-5; 11 bases agree with TRBD1. Germline V gene data show CDR1 as SGHVS and CDR2 as FQNEAQ. V trimming: 3 bases; J trimming: 4 bases; junction bases outside the gene matches: 5. This CDR3 is 16 amino acids long. This CDR3 is CASSFGGQGANQPQHF. CDR3 in DNA: TGTGCCAGCAGCTTCGGCGGACAGGGGGCGAATCAGCCCCAGCATTTT.

This clone turned up a few times. This rearrangement joins TRBV20-1 to TRBJ2-7, with D unresolved. Trimming took 7 bases from V and 5 from J, leaving 12 bases between them. Germline CDR1 and CDR2: DFQATT and SNEGSKA (reference sequence). CDR3 size: 11 residues. The CDR3 DNA reads as TGCAGTGTTTCGATGGGGAACGAGCAGTACTTC. Protein sequence: CSVSMGNEQYF.

This clone showed up just a few times. The chain employs TRBV6-5 and TRBJ2-3; TRBD1 agrees at 10 bases. This CDR3 has 16 amino acids. Looked up from germline, CDR1 is MNHEY and CDR2 is SVGAGI. V lost 6 bases and J lost 4; bases outside the gene matches: 10. The CDR3 protein is CASSYTRGQGADTQYF. DNA of the CDR3: TGTGCCAGCAGCTACACCAGAGGACAGGGGGCAGATACGCAGTATTTT.

V and J are TRBV6-2 or TRBV6-3 and TRBJ1-5; 7 bases are a match to TRBD1. The CDR3 consists of 14 residues. Germline CDR1 reads MNHEY; CDR2 reads SVGEGT. V was pared by 7 bases and J by 7 bases, with 10 bases of the junction left unmatched. The CDR3 sequence is CASTSTGMVQPQHF. CDR3 DNA sequence: TGTGCCAGCACCTCGACAGGGATGGTCCAGCCCCAGCATTTT.

This clone was detected many times. Being one base from a much bigger clone, this may be a read error. The V and J genes are TRBV2 and TRBJ1-2; no clear D gene. The CDR3 is 13 residues long. Germline assignment: CDR1 SNHLY and CDR2 FYNNEI. The CDR3 coding sequence is TGTGCCAGCAAATTGGCCGGTAATCTGGGCTACGCCTTC. Its protein is CASKLAGNLGYAF.